Below are 30 T cell receptor beta chains sequenced from a single sample in a study of T cell clonotyping in hematopoietic cell transplantation. Generated by immunoSEQ multiplex PCR, the TCRdb table keeps only in-frame clones and is missing some. Among 7,200 or so clones listed, around 89% were seen once. This specimen was PBMCs, taken 30 days after allogeneic stem cell transplant. The source is a female patient aged 50 to 65 who had an allogeneic stem cell transplant from an unrelated donor, so the T cells may come from the graft donor. Some clones in this sample may be carry-over from other donors' samples.

As for this clone: Its ends do not fully match the called genes, so a read error is possible. The chain links TRBV10-3 to TRBJ2-7; D perhaps matches TRBD1 (6 bases). The CDR3 is made up of 14 amino acids. Germline CDR1 ENHRY, CDR2 SYGVKD. Here the CDR3 DNA reads TGTGCGATCAGGGGCGGTACCCCATACTACGAGCAGTACTTC. Translating gives CAIRGGTPYYEQYF.

The chain has TRBV6-1 and TRBJ2-2, with TRBD1 identical over 8 bases. This CDR3 is 14 amino acids long. The V gene's germline CDR1 is MNHNS and CDR2 SASEGT. V dropped 6 bases and J dropped 6; count of bases not matched to a gene: 6. DNA of the CDR3: TGTGCCAGCAGATCAGGGGGCAACGCCGGGGAGCTGTTTTTT. It encodes CASRSGGNAGELFF.

V is TRBV2 and J is TRBJ2-7; 12 bases are a match to TRBD2. Germline assignment: CDR1 SNHLY and CDR2 FYNNEI. The CDR3 length is 16 residues. Trimming at V came to 1 base and at J to 0 bases, leaving 1 base not matched to a gene. In DNA form, the CDR3 reads TGTGCCAGCAGTGAAGGGACTAGCGGGATCTCCTACGAGCAGTACTTC. This translates into CASSEGTSGISYEQYF. Filled out from reference TRBV2 and TRBJ2-7, the complete variable domain reads EPEVTQTPSHQVTQMGQEVILRCVPISNHLYFYWYRQILGQKVEFLVSFYNNEISEKSEIFDDQFSVERPDGSNFTLKIRSTKLEDSAMYFCASSEGTSGISYEQYFGPGTRLTVT.

This CDR3 reads CASFPGGNTGELFF. As DNA, the CDR3 is TGTGCCAGCTTCCCGGGGGGCAACACCGGGGAGCTGTTTTTT. The rearrangement uses TRBV9 and TRBJ2-2, with TRBD2 as a possible D gene (7 bases). Between the trimmed V and J ends, which lost 7 bases and 2 bases, there was a span of 12 bases. The CDR3 contains 14 residues. The germline V gene encodes CDR1 SGDLS and CDR2 YYNGEE.

The rearrangement uses TRBV9 and TRBJ2-5; tentative D call: TRBD1 (5 bases). The CDR3 runs to 14 residues. The germline gives CDR1 SGDLS, CDR2 YYNGEE. V lost 0 bases and J lost 5, with 11 bases in between. The CDR3 spells CASSVGSGWETQYF. CDR3 nucleotides: TGTGCCAGCAGCGTAGGGTCAGGGTGGGAGACCCAGTACTTC. Full variable domain (missing parts from reference TRBV9 and TRBJ2-5): DSGVTQTPKHLITATGQRVTLRCSPRSGDLSVYWYQQSLDQGLQFLIQYYNGEERAKGNILERFSAQQFPDLHSELNLSSLELGDSALYFCASSVGSGWETQYFGPGTRLLVL.

The chain combines TRBV29-1 with TRBJ2-1; possible D gene TRBD1, 6 bases. Germline CDR1 is SQVTM and CDR2 is ANQGSEA. Between the trimmed V and J ends, which lost 7 bases and 7 bases, there was a span of 17 bases. The CDR3 sequence is 13 residues long. DNA for the CDR3: TGCAGCGGAGACAGGCGAGCGTCGAATGAGCAGTTCTTC. Translated: CSGDRRASNEQFF.

The J gene is TRBJ1-5, the V gene TRBV28; D is possibly TRBD1 (6 bases). Trimming took off 8 bases at V and 4 bases at J, with 18 bases between the two ends. The CDR3 is 15 residues long. Germline lookup yields CDR1 MDHEN and CDR2 SYDVKM. The CDR3 spells CASWTVFPSNQPQHF. The CDR3 nucleotides read TGTGCCAGCTGGACAGTTTTCCCGTCTAATCAGCCCCAGCATTTT. Using reference TRBV28 and TRBJ1-5 for the parts outside the CDR3, the full variable domain is DVKVTQSSRYLVKRTGEKVFLECVQDMDHENMFWYRQDPGLGLRLIYFSYDVKMKEKGDIPEGYSVSREKKERFSLILESASTNQTSMYLCASWTVFPSNQPQHFGDGTRLSIL.

The chain recombines TRBV7-9 with TRBJ1-5, with D unclear. The CDR3 is made up of 13 amino acids. Germline V CDR1 and CDR2: SEHNR, FQNEAQ (reference sequence). The V gene lost 3 bases and the J gene lost 4 bases, with 7 bases spanning the gap. The CDR3 is CASSLGQNQPQHF. CDR3 in DNA: TGTGCCAGCAGCTTGGGTCAGAATCAGCCCCAGCATTTT.

The genes are TRBV7-6 and TRBJ2-7; D gene ambiguous. The CDR3 consists of 13 residues. From germline, CDR1 is SGHVS and CDR2 FNYEAQ. Trimming left V 5 bases short and J 4 bases short, with 12 bases between. The CDR3 protein is CASSPLPEYEQYF. In DNA, the CDR3 is TGTGCCAGCAGCCCCCTCCCCGAGTACGAGCAGTACTTC.

This clone was seen only a few times. The V and J genes are TRBV7-2 and TRBJ1-5; D not resolved. Per the germline V gene, CDR1 is SGHTA and CDR2 is FQGNSA. The CDR3 runs 15 residues. V lost 2 bases, J lost 0 bases, and 8 bases lay in between. DNA of the CDR3: TGTGCCAGCAGCTTAATTAGTTCTAGCAATCAGCCCCAGCATTTT. The encoded protein is CASSLISSSNQPQHF. The whole variable domain, remainder taken from reference TRBV7-2 and TRBJ1-5, is GAGVSQSPSNKVTEKGKDVELRCDPISGHTALYWYRQSLGQGLEFLIYFQGNSAPDKSGLPSDRFSAERTGGSVSTLTIQRTQQEDSAVYLCASSLISSSNQPQHFGDGTRLSIL.

The V gene is TRBV5-4, the J gene TRBJ2-7; unclear D gene. V lost 4 bases to trimming and J lost 2 bases, with 4 bases between them. CDR3 size: 11 residues. Germline V gene data show CDR1 as SGHNT and CDR2 as YYREEE (reference sequence). CDR3 in DNA: TGTGCCAGCAGCGCAGCCTACGAGCAGTACTTC. Protein: CASSAAYEQYF.

The J gene is TRBJ2-7, the V gene TRBV28; TRBD1 matches 12 bases. The CDR3 has 15 residues. V shed 5 bases, J shed 7 bases, and the junction held 9 bases outside the gene matches. The germline gives CDR1 MDHEN, CDR2 SYDVKM. The CDR3 is CASSPSGQGAWEQYF. In nucleotides, the CDR3 is TGTGCCAGCAGTCCCTCGGGACAGGGGGCTTGGGAGCAGTACTTC. The full variable domain, in which reference TRBV28 and TRBJ2-7 provide the parts outside the CDR3, is DVKVTQSSRYLVKRTGEKVFLECVQDMDHENMFWYRQDPGLGLRLIYFSYDVKMKEKGDIPEGYSVSREKKERFSLILESASTNQTSMYLCASSPSGQGAWEQYFGPGTRLTVT.

The V call is TRBV29-1, the J call TRBJ2-3, with TRBD2 as a possible D gene (6 bases). The V and J ends lost 7 bases and 0 bases respectively, with 11 bases between them. Germline loops: CDR1 SQVTM, CDR2 ANQGSEA. This CDR3 region has 13 residues. CDR3 in DNA: TGCAGCGCCCAGGAGGGTAGCACAGATACGCAGTATTTT. Translated: CSAQEGSTDTQYF.

The V gene is TRBV9, the J gene TRBJ2-1; D not certain. Trimming left V 0 bases short and J 13 bases short, with 11 bases between. This CDR3 region has 12 residues. CDR1 and CDR2 (germline): SGDLS, YYNGEE. The CDR3 loop is CASSVGHGVQFF. CDR3 nucleotide sequence: TGTGCCAGCAGCGTAGGTCATGGAGTCCAGTTCTTC. Looking up the rest from reference TRBV9 and TRBJ2-1 gives the full variable domain: DSGVTQTPKHLITATGQRVTLRCSPRSGDLSVYWYQQSLDQGLQFLIQYYNGEERAKGNILERFSAQQFPDLHSELNLSSLELGDSALYFCASSVGHGVQFFGPGTRLTVL.

The chain has TRBV19 and TRBJ2-7; D is perhaps TRBD2 (6 bases). CDR1 is LNHDA and CDR2 is SQIVND in the germline V gene (reference sequence). CDR3 length: 16 amino acids. V gave up 3 bases and J gave up 2 bases, with 17 bases separating them. As DNA, the CDR3 is TGTGCCAGTAGTATTAGTCGGGGGACGCCCACCTACGAGCAGTACTTC. It yields the protein CASSISRGTPTYEQYF.

The gene calls are TRBV11-3 and TRBJ2-3, with D perhaps assigned TRBD1 or TRBD2 (6 bases each). Germline lookup yields CDR1 SGHNT and CDR2 YENEEA. There are 17 residues in the CDR3. V was clipped by 0 bases and J by 4 bases, with 17 bases between them. The CDR3 loop is CASSLEGGGLRADTQYF. The DNA of the CDR3 is TGTGCCAGCAGCTTAGAAGGAGGGGGGCTAAGGGCAGATACGCAGTATTTT.

This chain uses TRBV30 with TRBJ2-1; D gene unclear. CDR3 length: 12 amino acids. Germline lookup yields CDR1 GTSNPN and CDR2 SVGIG (reference sequence). V lost 0 bases, J lost 4 bases, and 4 bases lay in between. CDR3 in DNA: TGTGCCTGGAGTGTAGTGTACAATGAGCAGTTCTTC. It encodes CAWSVVYNEQFF.

J is TRBJ1-1 and V is TRBV4-3; 7 bases map to TRBD1. With 2 bases clipped from V and 0 bases from J, the junction kept 3 bases outside the gene matches. CDR3 length equals 15 residues. Germline V lookup: CDR1 LGHNA, CDR2 YSLEER. This CDR3 is CASSQWTGMNTEAFF. DNA of the CDR3: TGCGCCAGCAGCCAATGGACAGGAATGAACACTGAAGCTTTCTTT.

The rearrangement joins TRBV5-6 to TRBJ1-1, with D maybe TRBD1 (5 bases). With 4 bases removed from V and 1 base from J, the gap between germline ends came to 11 bases. The CDR3 sequence is 14 residues long. CDR1 is SGHDT and CDR2 is YYEEEE in the germline V gene. The CDR3 coding sequence is TGTGCCAGCAGCAGGGGACTCCAGAACACTGAAGCTTTCTTT. Its translation: CASSRGLQNTEAFF.

The V gene is TRBV6-5, the J gene TRBJ2-7; perhaps D is TRBD1 or TRBD2 (5 bases each). This CDR3 contains 13 residues. Germline CDR1 and CDR2: MNHEY and SVGAGI. V was clipped by 4 bases and J by 3 bases, with 10 bases between them. The CDR3 is CASSWDVGYEQYF. The CDR3 region has the DNA TGTGCCAGCAGTTGGGACGTGGGCTACGAGCAGTACTTC.

This clone was recorded only once. CDR3 residues: CASSLMGQGGYGELFF. CDR3 nucleotide sequence: TGTGCCAGCAGCTTAATGGGTCAGGGGGGATACGGGGAGCTGTTTTTT. The rearrangement links TRBV7-8 to TRBJ2-2; weak D call: TRBD1 (7 bases). V shed 2 bases and J shed 7 bases, with 17 bases lying between them. This CDR3 is built from 16 residues. Germline-derived CDR1 and CDR2 are SGHVS and FQNEAQ.

This chain links TRBV9 with TRBJ1-3, with a possible D match to TRBD1 (6 bases). CDR3 length equals 18 residues. Germline values: CDR1 SGDLS, CDR2 YYNGEE. V lost 0 bases and J 0 bases, leaving 16 bases between the germline ends. This CDR3 reads CASSVAGGLQGSGNTIYF. The DNA for the CDR3 is TGTGCCAGCAGCGTAGCCGGGGGGCTACAGGGCTCTGGAAACACCATATATTTT.

This sequence joins TRBV5-4 and TRBJ2-5, with 7 nucleotides matching TRBD1. This CDR3 has 12 residues. V shed 10 bases, J shed 0 bases, and the junction held 3 bases outside the gene matches. In germline, CDR1 is SGHNT, CDR2 YYREEE (reference sequence). In DNA, the CDR3 is TGTGCCTCGGGACAGAACCAAGAGACCCAGTACTTC. Residues: CASGQNQETQYF.

This chain joins TRBV6-5 and TRBJ1-2; 8 bases agree with TRBD1. CDR1 and CDR2 (germline): MNHEY, SVGAGI. V lost 4 bases and J lost 6; bases outside the gene matches: 7. The CDR3 is 14 residues long. CDR3: CASSSDRGLNGYTF. CDR3 DNA: TGTGCCAGCAGTTCCGACAGGGGCCTCAATGGCTACACCTTC.

The chain joins TRBV4-3 to TRBJ2-5, with 10 bases matching TRBD2. The CDR3 spans 15 residues. With 3 bases clipped from V and 2 bases from J, the junction kept 3 bases outside the gene matches. Germline CDR1 reads LGHNA; CDR2 reads YSLEER. Here the CDR3 reads CASSQGTSEQETQYF. The CDR3 DNA is TGCGCCAGCAGCCAGGGGACTAGCGAACAAGAGACCCAGTACTTC.

The J gene is TRBJ2-7, the V gene TRBV7-6, with 9 nucleotides matching TRBD1. J was trimmed by 2 bases and V by 1 base; bases with no gene match: 18. CDR1 and CDR2 from the germline V gene are SGHVS and FNYEAQ. The CDR3 loop spans 20 amino acids. The CDR3, as DNA: TGTGCCAGCAGCTTAGAAATACCTGAGGGCGAACAGGGGGCGACCTACGAGCAGTACTTC. Protein product: CASSLEIPEGEQGATYEQYF.

This clone was recorded once. This CDR3 reads CASSETGTYYEQYV. The CDR3, as DNA: TGTGCCAGCAGCGAAACCGGGACCTACTACGAGCAGTACGTC. The V gene is TRBV5-6, the J gene TRBJ2-7; D possibly matches TRBD1 or TRBD2 (5 bases each). V was clipped by 4 bases and J by 3 bases, with 14 bases between them. This CDR3 is built from 14 residues. The V gene's germline CDR1 is SGHDT and CDR2 YYEEEE.

The chain combines TRBV27 with TRBJ2-5; D gene unclear. Trimming pared 1 base from V and 4 bases from J, leaving 4 bases between. The CDR3 runs to 12 residues. The germline gives CDR1 MNHEY, CDR2 SMNVEV (reference sequence). The CDR3 sequence is CASSLLGETQYF. The CDR3 DNA follows: TGTGCCAGCAGTTTATTGGGAGAGACCCAGTACTTC.

The V gene is TRBV5-1, the J gene TRBJ2-5; TRBD2 aligns across 8 bases. The trim removed 0 bases at V and 3 bases at J, leaving 4 bases unmatched. CDR1 is SGHRS and CDR2 is YFSETQ in the germline V gene. The CDR3 is 15 residues long. CDR3: CASSLDPAGEETQYF. CDR3 in DNA: TGCGCCAGCAGCTTGGATCCAGCGGGGGAAGAGACCCAGTACTTC.

The chain combines TRBV7-6 with TRBJ1-6; D might be TRBD1 (6 bases). From germline, CDR1 is SGHVS and CDR2 FNYEAQ. This CDR3 has 16 residues. V lost 2 bases and J lost 0, with 8 bases in between. CDR3 nucleotide sequence: TGTGCCAGCAGCTTAACAGGGAGCTCCTATAATTCACCCCTCCACTTT. Translating gives CASSLTGSSYNSPLHF.